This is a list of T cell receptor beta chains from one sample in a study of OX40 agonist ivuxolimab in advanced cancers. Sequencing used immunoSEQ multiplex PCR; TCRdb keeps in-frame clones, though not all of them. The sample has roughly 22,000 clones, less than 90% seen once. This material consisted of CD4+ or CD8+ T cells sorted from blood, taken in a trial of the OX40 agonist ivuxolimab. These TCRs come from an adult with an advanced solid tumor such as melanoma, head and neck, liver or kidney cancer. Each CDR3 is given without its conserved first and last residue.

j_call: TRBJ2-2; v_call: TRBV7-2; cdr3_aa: ASSTGSLLWDTGELF
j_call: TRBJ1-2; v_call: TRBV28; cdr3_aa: ASSPSLEDLANYGYT
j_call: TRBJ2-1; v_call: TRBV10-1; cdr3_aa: ASSESDWGGRAGEQF
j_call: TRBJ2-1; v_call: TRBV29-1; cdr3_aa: SVLGGAGISYNEQF
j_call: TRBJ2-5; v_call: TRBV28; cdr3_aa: ASSLIAEWGETQY
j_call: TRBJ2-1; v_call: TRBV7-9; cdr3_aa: ASSLVSSGPYNEQF
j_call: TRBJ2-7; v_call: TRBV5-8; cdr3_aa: ASSLQGQGLSYEQY
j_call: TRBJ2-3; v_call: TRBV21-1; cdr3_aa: ASSIPGTPDTQY
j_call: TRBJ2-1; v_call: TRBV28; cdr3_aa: ASSLWANEQF
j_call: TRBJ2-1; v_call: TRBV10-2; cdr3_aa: ASSEGLKAYNEQF
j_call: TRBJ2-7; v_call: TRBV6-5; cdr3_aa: ASSYGMGGEQY
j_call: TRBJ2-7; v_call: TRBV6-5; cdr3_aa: ASSRGTYHSYEQY
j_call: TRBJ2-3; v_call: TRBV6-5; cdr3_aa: ASSSWARDTQY
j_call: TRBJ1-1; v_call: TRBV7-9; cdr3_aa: ASSEGGRSEAF
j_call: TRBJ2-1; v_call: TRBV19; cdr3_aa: ASSTAQGNEQF
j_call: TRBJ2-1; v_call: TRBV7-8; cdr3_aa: ASSLARRDYNEQF
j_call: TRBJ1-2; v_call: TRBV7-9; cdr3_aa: ASSLERST
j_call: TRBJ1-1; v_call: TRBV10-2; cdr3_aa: ASVTGQGRAF
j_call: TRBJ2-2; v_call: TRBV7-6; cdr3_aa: ASSLPGQGAPTGELF
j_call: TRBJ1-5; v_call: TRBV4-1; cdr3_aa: ASSQSPVSNQPQH
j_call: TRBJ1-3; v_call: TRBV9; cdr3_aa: ASSVSGTAGNTIY
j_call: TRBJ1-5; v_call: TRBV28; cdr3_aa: ASSLYEGQPSNQPQH
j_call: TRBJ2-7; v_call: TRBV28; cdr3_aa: ASSSPDDRTGTGDYEQY
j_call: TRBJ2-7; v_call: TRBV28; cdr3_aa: ASAYNVVQY
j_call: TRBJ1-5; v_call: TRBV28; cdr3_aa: ASSFRDRGNQPQH
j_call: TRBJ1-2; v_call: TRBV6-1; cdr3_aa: ASRGQGASGYT
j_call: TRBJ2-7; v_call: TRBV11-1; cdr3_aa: ASSSPGLGTYEQY
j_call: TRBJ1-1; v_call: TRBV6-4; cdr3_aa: ASSDSLGGSEAF
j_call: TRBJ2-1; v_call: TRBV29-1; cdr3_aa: STDPLYNEQF
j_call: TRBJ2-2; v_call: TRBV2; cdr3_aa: AIRGYGANTGELF
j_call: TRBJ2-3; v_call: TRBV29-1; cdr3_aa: SVEDHQGPTSTDTQY
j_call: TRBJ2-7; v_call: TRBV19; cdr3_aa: ASSLLADRTYEQY
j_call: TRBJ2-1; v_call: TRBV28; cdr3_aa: ASSSYLGDREIIRSYNEQF
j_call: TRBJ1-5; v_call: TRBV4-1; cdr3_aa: ASSSGTGGQPQH
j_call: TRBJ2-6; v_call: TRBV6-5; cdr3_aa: ASSYNPGANVLT
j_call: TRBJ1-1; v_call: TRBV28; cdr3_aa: ASSFGNTEAF
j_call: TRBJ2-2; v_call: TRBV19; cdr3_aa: ASSPWGAGELF
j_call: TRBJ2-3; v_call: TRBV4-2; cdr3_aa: ASSQFGYTDTQY
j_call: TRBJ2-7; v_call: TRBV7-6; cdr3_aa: ASSYRQGPGTQY
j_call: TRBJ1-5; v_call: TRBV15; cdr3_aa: ATSSRRRVNQPQH
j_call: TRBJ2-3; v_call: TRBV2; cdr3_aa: ASSDLAGVGRGTDTQY
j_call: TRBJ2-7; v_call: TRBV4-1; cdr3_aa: ASSRLVLAGYEQY
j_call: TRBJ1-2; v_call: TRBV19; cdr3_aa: ASTRQEYYGYT
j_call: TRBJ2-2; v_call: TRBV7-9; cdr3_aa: ASSLFTGELF
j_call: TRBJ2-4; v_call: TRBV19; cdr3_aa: ASSIDRNRALAKNIQY
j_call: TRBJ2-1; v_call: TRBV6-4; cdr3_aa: ASSDSTSEFYNEQF
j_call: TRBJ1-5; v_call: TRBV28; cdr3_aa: ASSALRGWGNQPQH
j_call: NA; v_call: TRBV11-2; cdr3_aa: ASSHGTGFYEQY
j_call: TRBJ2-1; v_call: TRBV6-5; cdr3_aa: ASSYGGLAGVEQF
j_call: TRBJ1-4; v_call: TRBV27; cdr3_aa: ASSPSYSGGEKLF